This entry lists 18 T cell receptor beta chains sequenced from one sample in a study of CD8 T cells in ankylosing spondylitis. TCRdb re-called the 5' RACE reads with MiXCR, one entry per CDR3 protein. Of 150,000 to 200,000 distinct CDR3 sequences listed, about a sixth are singletons. The sample taken for sequencing was blood, either unsorted or a sorted T cell fraction (not recorded which). These receptors originate from a male donor with ankylosing spondylitis or in good health (not recorded which).

This clonotype was observed at least ten times. This chain connects TRBV20-1 to TRBJ2-5; D is ambiguous. This CDR3 is built from 12 residues. Germline values: CDR1 DFQATT, CDR2 SNEGSKA (reference sequence). V lost 6 bases, J lost 7 bases, and 15 bases lay in between. This CDR3 is CSARGGKLTQYF. In DNA form, the CDR3 reads TGCAGTGCCCGAGGCGGAAAATTGACCCAGTACTTC.

This sequence joins TRBV12-3 or TRBV12-4 and TRBJ2-7, with a possible D match to TRBD1 (5 bases). This CDR3 spans 13 amino acids. Trimming stripped 5 bases from V and 7 bases from J, with 15 bases between. The CDR3 coding sequence is TGTGCCAGCAGTCCTATAACAGGATTTGAGCAGTACTTC. Its translation: CASSPITGFEQYF.

This clonotype was counted ten times or more. V is TRBV4-1 and J is TRBJ1-4; D call uncertain. Germline V gives CDR1 MGHRA, CDR2 YSYEKL. The CDR3 length is 13 residues. Trimming took off 3 bases at V and 10 bases at J, with 12 bases between the two ends. CDR3 protein: CASSQPAMAKLFF. The CDR3 nucleotides read TGCGCCAGCAGCCAGCCTGCCATGGCAAAACTGTTTTTT.

The chain carries TRBV27 and TRBJ1-3; a weak D match, TRBD1 (5 bases). The V and J ends lost 4 bases and 2 bases respectively, with 24 bases between them. The germline V gene has CDR1 MNHEY and CDR2 SMNVEV (reference sequence). CDR3 length equals 19 residues. The CDR3 nucleotides read TGTGCCAGCAGTTCCTATTTCCACGGCGCAGGGTCGCCTGGAAACACCATATATTTT. As protein: CASSSYFHGAGSPGNTIYF.

This clonotype was seen at least ten times. The V call is TRBV20-1, the J call TRBJ2-7; 9 bases match TRBD2. The length of the CDR3 is 14 residues. Germline loops: CDR1 DFQATT, CDR2 SNEGSKA (reference sequence). V gave up 0 bases and J gave up 6 bases; unmatched junction bases: 6. The CDR3 DNA is TGCAGTGCTAGAGATCTTAGCGGGAGCGGCGAGCAGTACTTC. This sequence encodes CSARDLSGSGEQYF.

This clonotype was counted between two and nine times. This CDR3 is CASSEITTTTGELFF. The CDR3 region has the DNA TGCGCCAGCAGCGAGATAACTACGACCACCGGGGAGCTGTTTTTT. J is TRBJ2-2 and V is TRBV5-1, with D unresolved. CDR1 and CDR2 from the germline V gene are SGHRS and YFSETQ. Trimming stripped 4 bases from V and 4 bases from J, with 14 bases between. This CDR3 comprises 15 residues.

This clonotype was picked up many times. The V gene is TRBV6-5, the J gene TRBJ1-2, with a possible D match to TRBD1 (6 bases). In germline, CDR1 is MNHEY, CDR2 SVGAGI. Deletions cut 4 bases from V and 4 bases from J, with 13 bases between. The CDR3 spans 14 residues. The CDR3 sequence is CASSLNREGYGYTF. The CDR3 bases are TGTGCCAGCAGTTTGAACAGGGAAGGCTATGGCTACACCTTC.

This chain connects TRBV10-3 to TRBJ2-2; 9 positions match TRBD2. V shed 6 bases and J 3 bases; nucleotides not matched to a gene: 5. This CDR3 has 15 amino acids. Germline V lookup: CDR1 ENHRY, CDR2 SYGVKD. The CDR3: CAISAREGDTGELFF. The DNA for the CDR3 is TGTGCCATCAGCGCGCGGGAGGGCGACACCGGGGAGCTGTTTTTT.

Notes on this clonotype: A much larger clone is a single base away; this may be a read error. The rearrangement joins TRBV19 to TRBJ2-2, with TRBD2 matching 7 bases. Germline V gene sequence: CDR1 LNHDA, CDR2 SQIVND (reference sequence). This CDR3 is 16 amino acids long. The junction had 13 bases not matched to a gene; V was cut back by 8 bases and J by 4 bases. The CDR3 coding sequence is TGTGCCAGTGGGATTCCGGGGGGAGGAGGCACCGGGGAGCTGTTTTTT. Translated: CASGIPGGGGTGELFF.

This clonotype was picked up many times. The chain carries TRBV20-1 and TRBJ2-2, with TRBD1 matching over 7 bases. The CDR3 contains 13 residues. Unmatched junction bases numbered 6, after V lost 6 bases and J lost 5 bases. CDR1 and CDR2 (germline): DFQATT, SNEGSKA (reference sequence). The CDR3 sequence is CSAPGQNTGELFF. The CDR3 DNA is TGCAGTGCCCCGGGACAGAATACCGGGGAGCTGTTTTTT.

V and J are TRBV10-3 and TRBJ2-1; 11 bases are shared with TRBD2. The V gene end was trimmed by 2 bases and the J gene end by 6 bases; junction bases not matched to a gene: 6. Germline V gene data show CDR1 as ENHRY and CDR2 as SYGVKD. The CDR3 length is 16 residues. Here the CDR3 DNA reads TGTGCCATCAGTGAGGGGGGGCTAGCGGGAGGCAATGAGCAGTTCTTC. Its translation is CAISEGGLAGGNEQFF.

Details on this clonotype: Just one base apart from a much larger clone, this may be a read error. J is TRBJ1-5 and V is TRBV12-3 or TRBV12-4; D is uncertain. The germline V and J ends were trimmed by 3 bases and 11 bases, with 11 bases remaining between them. There are 12 residues in the CDR3. The CDR3 loop is CASSLHGQSQHF. The DNA for the CDR3 is TGTGCCAGCAGTTTGCACGGGCAGTCCCAGCATTTT.

CDR3 in amino acids: CASSFTGGRTDTQYF. CDR3 DNA: TGCGCCAGCAGCTTTACAGGGGGGAGGACAGATACGCAGTATTTT. This chain connects TRBV5-1 to TRBJ2-3, with 8 bases aligning to TRBD1. Germline V gives CDR1 SGHRS, CDR2 YFSETQ. The CDR3 totals 15 residues. V lost 2 bases, J lost 3 bases, and 5 bases stayed unmatched.

This clonotype has ten or more counts. The gene calls are TRBV5-1 and TRBJ2-1; perhaps TRBD1 as D (6 bases). This CDR3 comprises 16 residues. CDR1 is SGHRS, CDR2 YFSETQ, per germline. V shed 2 bases and J shed 0 bases, with 12 bases lying between them. In nucleotides, the CDR3 is TGCGCCAGCAGCTTACAGGGTCCCCTCTCCTACAATGAGCAGTTCTTC. Residues: CASSLQGPLSYNEQFF.

Regarding this clonotype: Possible read error: a much larger clone is one base away. The chain links TRBV12-3 or TRBV12-4 to TRBJ1-2; 7 bases align to TRBD1. J gave up 0 bases and V 7 bases, and 8 bases lay outside the gene matches. The CDR3 runs to 15 residues. The CDR3: CASNASGTANYGYTF. CDR3 sequence (DNA): TGTGCCAGCAATGCATCAGGGACAGCTAACTATGGCTACACCTTC.

V gene TRBV6-4 combines with J gene TRBJ2-1; 9 nucleotides agree with TRBD2. Per germline, CDR1 MRHNA and CDR2 SNTAGT. This CDR3 region has 17 residues. The V gene end was trimmed by 5 bases and the J gene end by 1 base; junction bases not matched to a gene: 9. CDR3 amino acids: CASSRRLAGMSYNEQFF. As DNA, the CDR3 is TGTGCCAGCAGTAGAAGGCTAGCGGGAATGTCCTACAATGAGCAGTTCTTC.

V gene TRBV5-6 combines with J gene TRBJ2-7; D call uncertain. Looked up from germline, CDR1 is SGHDT and CDR2 is YYEEEE. Trimming left V 4 bases short and J 5 bases short, with 7 bases between. The CDR3 length is 11 residues. For the CDR3, the DNA is TGTGCCAGCAGCGTGGTTAACGAGCAGTACTTC. Its protein is CASSVVNEQYF.

This clonotype occurred many times. This chain links TRBV28 with TRBJ2-2, with D perhaps TRBD1 (6 bases). CDR1 is MDHEN, CDR2 SYDVKM, per germline. The V end lost 3 bases, the J end lost 3 bases, and 14 bases lay between the germline ends. The CDR3 is made up of 16 amino acids. This CDR3 reads CASSFDRLRDTGELFF. The DNA of the CDR3 is TGTGCCAGCAGTTTTGACAGGTTGAGGGACACCGGGGAGCTGTTTTTT.